This entry concerns a single TCR beta chain. Antigen specificity is unknown. The sample belongs to a study of cytomegalovirus exposure and HLA in healthy donors. Whole-study results and caveats: Analyses of presence/absence relied on an assumption of roughly uniform sequencing depth across donors. A later analysis reportedly identified an Asian-associated ancestry cluster as carrying fewer N-insertions than the roughly 700-donor mean. With high specificity and sensitivity, the classifier reportedly diagnosed cytomegalovirus status. Later examination showed HLA-associated TCR beta chains had greater clonal expansion than equally common others.

Primers included in the PCR were 60 Vbeta and 13 Jbeta primers. Assay: immunoSEQ multiplex PCR; the TCRdb copy retains only in-frame clones and omits some. The sample table includes 100,000 to 150,000 clones. Germline CDR1 MNHNY, CDR2 SVGAGI (reference sequence). This CDR3 is built from 15 residues. V lost 7 bases and J lost 4, with 19 bases in between. The sequence was obtained from a man younger than 35 in good health and CMV-seronegative. The sample was PBMCs. The V gene is TRBV6-6, the J gene TRBJ1-2, with D perhaps TRBD1 (5 bases). The CDR3 here is CASTHQGTASYGYTF. CDR3 bases: TGTGCCAGCACCCATCAGGGAACGGCTTCCTATGGCTACACCTTC.